This TCR beta chain was sequenced for a study of blood T cells in healthy people across ages. In the study overall: The capture of about one barcoded beta molecule per two T cells was achieved by template switching.

A second roughly 7 to 12 cycle PCR used barcoded and J-beta primers. Each cDNA molecule, via a template-switch adaptor with 12 random nucleotides, was tagged. TCRdb analysed the 5' RACE reads with MiXCR anew, one entry per CDR3 protein. This sample has hundreds of thousands of distinct CDR3 sequences, with roughly 24% found just once. Germline V gene lookup returns CDR1 WSHSY and CDR2 SAAADI. This CDR3 is 14 amino acids long. V was clipped by 2 bases and J by 0 bases, with 5 bases between them. Drawn from each donor were 7.5 to 10 milliliters of peripheral blood. This clonotype appeared a few times. This sample also appeared in a second study, on T cells of mothers and their children. That source adds: Amplification in the second PCR used the M1S primer, which added sample barcodes and 2-4 random nucleotides.

Sequencing input: blood. This clonotype was obtained from a boy younger than 18 in good health. The genes are TRBV10-2 and TRBJ2-4, with D hard to call. CDR3: CASSELLAKNIQYF. The CDR3 nucleotides are TGCGCCAGCAGTGAGCTGCTAGCCAAAAACATTCAGTACTTC.